The 15 T cell receptor beta chains below come from one sample, sequenced in a study of T cells in Graves' hyperthyroidism and ophthalmopathy. Amplification yielded TCR beta CDR3 regions, with RNA transcripts as the source. First-round RT-PCR targeting the TCR CDR3 was performed with the HTBI primer set. TCRdb redid the calling of the multiplex PCR reads with MiXCR, one entry per CDR3 protein. This table holds a few hundred thousand distinct CDR3 sequences, over 12% found once. Sequenced sample: blood. These receptors all stem from a woman aged 55-75 years with Graves' ophthalmopathy.

Comment on this clonotype: The germline gene is not matched at one end of the junction; a read error may be the cause. This chain uses TRBV2 with TRBJ2-7; the D gene is possibly TRBD1 (5 bases). Germline CDR1 SNHLY, CDR2 FYNNEI. CDR3 length: 13 amino acids. CDR3 sequence: CASRGRHSCEQYF. The CDR3 nucleotides are TGTGCCAGCAGGGGGCGACATTCCTGCGAGCAGTACTTC.

This clonotype was counted many times. The gene calls are TRBV6-5 and TRBJ2-3; 15 bases are a match to TRBD2. Germline lookup yields CDR1 MNHEY and CDR2 SVGAGI. The CDR3 sequence is 19 residues long. V shed 1 base, J shed 1 base, and the junction held 6 bases outside the gene matches. As DNA, the CDR3 is TGTGCCAGCAGTTACTTCGGACTAGCGGGAGGGCAGGGCACAGATACGCAGTATTTT. Protein sequence: CASSYFGLAGGQGTDTQYF.

A few counts support this clonotype. The rearrangement joins TRBV27 to TRBJ2-1; no firm D call. V was pared by 6 bases and J by 0 bases, with 15 bases between. This CDR3 contains 16 residues. Germline V gives CDR1 MNHEY, CDR2 SMNVEV (reference sequence). CDR3 sequence (DNA): TGTGCCAGCAGCTATGATAGGGTCCGCTCCTACAATGAGCAGTTCTTC. Protein sequence: CASSYDRVRSYNEQFF.

This clonotype has a handful of counts. This chain joins TRBV20-1 and TRBJ2-2, with 8 bases fitting TRBD2. This CDR3 spans 13 amino acids. Trimming at V came to 7 bases and at J to 4 bases, leaving 5 bases not matched to a gene. Germline lookup yields CDR1 DFQATT and CDR2 SNEGSKA (reference sequence). CDR3 amino acids: CSVSRGGTGELFF. CDR3 coding DNA: TGCAGTGTTTCTCGGGGGGGCACCGGGGAGCTGTTTTTT.

In this sample, this clonotype turned up many times. The rearrangement uses TRBV11-2 and TRBJ1-1; D remains ambiguous. There are 16 residues in the CDR3. Germline CDR1 and CDR2: SGHAT and FQNNGV. V dropped 5 bases and J dropped 0 bases, with 16 bases sitting between them. The CDR3: CASSPDYGLMNTEAFF. For the CDR3, the DNA is TGTGCCAGCAGCCCCGACTACGGTCTAATGAACACTGAAGCTTTCTTT.

This clonotype was seen many times. The rearrangement uses TRBV12-3 or TRBV12-4 and TRBJ2-5, with D perhaps TRBD2 (6 bases). The ends were cut back, 3 bases at V and 5 bases at J, with 13 bases in the middle. This CDR3 has 14 amino acids. Here the CDR3 reads CASSLGRTWETQYF. CDR3 bases: TGTGCCAGCAGTTTGGGGAGGACCTGGGAGACCCAGTACTTC.

The chain carries TRBV30 and TRBJ2-3; D is perhaps TRBD2 (6 bases). Trimming removed 4 bases at V and 4 bases at J, with 15 bases between. Looked up from germline, CDR1 is GTSNPN and CDR2 is SVGIG (reference sequence). The CDR3 has 14 residues. CDR3 loop: CAWNPGTGADTQYF. The DNA of the CDR3 is TGTGCCTGGAATCCAGGGACTGGCGCAGATACGCAGTATTTT.

This clonotype was detected ten times or more. The chain is built from TRBV20-1 and TRBJ1-5; weak D call: TRBD1 (5 bases). The length of the CDR3 is 16 residues. Per germline, CDR1 DFQATT and CDR2 SNEGSKA (reference sequence). Trimming shortened V by 4 bases and J by 0 bases, and 16 bases separated the two germline ends. The CDR3 loop reads CSANDWGPYSNQPQHF. The CDR3, as DNA: TGCAGTGCTAACGACTGGGGACCGTATAGCAATCAGCCCCAGCATTTT.

This clonotype has at least ten counts. This chain connects TRBV7-2 to TRBJ2-5; 7 nucleotides match TRBD2. CDR3 length: 14 amino acids. Germline V gene lookup returns CDR1 SGHTA and CDR2 FQGNSA. Trimming cost V 5 bases and J 4 bases; bases outside gene matches: 7. The CDR3 nucleotides are TGTGCCAGCAGCCGTAGCGGGCATGGAGAGACCCAGTACTTC. It encodes CASSRSGHGETQYF.

In its sample, this clonotype was seen a few times. This chain links TRBV20-1 with TRBJ2-7, with 8 nucleotides matching TRBD2. Germline assignment: CDR1 DFQATT and CDR2 SNEGSKA (reference sequence). After removal of 1 base from V and 7 bases from J, the junction contained 9 bases not matched to a gene. The CDR3 has 14 amino acids. CDR3 protein: CSARVGAGVGEQYF. In DNA, the CDR3 is TGCAGTGCTAGAGTGGGAGCGGGAGTCGGAGAGCAGTACTTC.

This clonotype has a count of ten or more. This sequence joins TRBV7-2 and TRBJ2-1; 10 positions agree with TRBD2. Germline assignment: CDR1 SGHTA and CDR2 FQGNSA. CDR3 size: 18 residues. V trimming: 0 bases; J trimming: 7 bases; junction bases outside the gene matches: 12. The CDR3 loop reads CASSLAVLAGAPNNEQFF. DNA of the CDR3: TGTGCCAGCAGCTTAGCTGTGCTAGCGGGAGCTCCCAATAATGAGCAGTTCTTC.

The chain combines TRBV20-1 with TRBJ2-5; 11 bases map to TRBD2. The germline gives CDR1 DFQATT, CDR2 SNEGSKA (reference sequence). The CDR3 has 16 residues. V lost 2 bases to trimming and J lost 4 bases; unmatched junction nucleotides: 9. The CDR3 loop is CSARPPTTSGRETQYF. The CDR3 region has the DNA TGCAGTGCTAGACCCCCCACTACTAGCGGGAGAGAGACCCAGTACTTC.

V usage is TRBV6-4 and J usage is TRBJ2-6; D is uncertain. Deletions cut 0 bases from V and 0 bases from J, with 12 bases between. This CDR3 region has 18 residues. Germline V gene data show CDR1 as MRHNA and CDR2 as SNTAGT. Here the CDR3 DNA reads TGTGCCAGCAGTGACTCCTGGGTAGGGTCCTCTGGGGCCAACGTCCTGACTTTC. Protein: CASSDSWVGSSGANVLTF.

This clonotype was counted at least ten times. The V gene is TRBV28, the J gene TRBJ2-7; D may correspond to TRBD1 or TRBD2 (5 bases each). V gave up 4 bases and J gave up 2 bases, with 9 bases separating them. The CDR3 is 13 amino acids. Germline CDR1 and CDR2: MDHEN and SYDVKM. The CDR3 here is CASSYGTPYEQYF. As DNA, the CDR3 is TGTGCCAGCAGTTACGGGACGCCCTACGAGCAGTACTTC.

The CDR3 coding sequence is TGCGCCAGCAGCTTTGTTGCGGGATCGGGCAATGAGCAGTTCTTC. Translating it yields CASSFVAGSGNEQFF. This chain uses TRBV5-1 with TRBJ2-1; TRBD2 might be the D (6 bases). Per germline, CDR1 SGHRS and CDR2 YFSETQ. The CDR3 contains 15 residues. Trimming left V 2 bases short and J 6 bases short, with 15 bases between.